This TCR beta chain was observed in a study of blood T cells in healthy people across ages. CDR1 KGHSH and CDR2 LQKENI come from the germline V gene. This CDR3 spans 15 amino acids. Trimming shortened V by 5 bases and J by 7 bases, and 15 bases separated the two germline ends. A few counts support this clonotype. The second PCR ran about 6 to 12 cycles with a sample-barcoded 5' primer and J-beta primers. Via MiXCR, TCRdb re-called the 5' RACE reads, giving one row per CDR3 protein. The sample records hundreds of thousands of distinct CDR3 sequences, about 44% being singletons. This TCR was sampled from a man aged 30 to 45 in good health. This chain joins TRBV18 and TRBJ1-6; TRBD1 is a possible D gene (6 bases). Sequencing was carried out using blood. The CDR3 nucleotides read TGTGCCAGCTCAGCCCAGGGGAGTGGGAATTCACCCCTCCACTTT. Amino acid sequence: CASSAQGSGNSPLHF. Based on the CDR3 plus reference TRBV18 and TRBJ1-6, the full variable domain is NAGVMQNPRHLVRRRGQEARLRCSPMKGHSHVYWYRQLPEEGLKFMVYLQKENIIDESGMPKERFSAEFPKEGPSILRIQQVVRGDSAAYFCASSAQGSGNSPLHFGNGTRLTVT.